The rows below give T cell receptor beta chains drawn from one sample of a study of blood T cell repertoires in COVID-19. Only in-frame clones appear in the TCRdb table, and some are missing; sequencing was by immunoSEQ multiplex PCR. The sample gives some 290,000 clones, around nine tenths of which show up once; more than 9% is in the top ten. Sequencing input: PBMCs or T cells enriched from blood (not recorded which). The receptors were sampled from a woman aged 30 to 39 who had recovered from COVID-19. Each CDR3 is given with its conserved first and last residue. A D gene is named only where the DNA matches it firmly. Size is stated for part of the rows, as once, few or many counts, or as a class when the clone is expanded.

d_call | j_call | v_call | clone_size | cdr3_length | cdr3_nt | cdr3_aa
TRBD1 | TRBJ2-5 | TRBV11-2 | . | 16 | TGTGCCAGCAGCGCCCGAGGGACAGGGTTTTCGGAGACCCAGTACTTC | CASSARGTGFSETQYF
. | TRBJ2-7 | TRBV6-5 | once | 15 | TGTGCCAGCAGAAGCCCGGGACTCGGACGCTACGAGCAGTACTTC | CASRSPGLGRYEQYF
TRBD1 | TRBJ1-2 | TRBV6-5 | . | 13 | TGTGCCAGCACCCGACAGGGGGGCTATGGCTACACCTTC | CASTRQGGYGYTF
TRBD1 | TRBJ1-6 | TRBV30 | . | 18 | TGTGCCTGGAGTGAGGGACAGGGATTTTTTGCCTATAATTCACCCCTCCACTTT | CAWSEGQGFFAYNSPLHF
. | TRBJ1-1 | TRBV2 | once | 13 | TGTGCCAGCATTTGGGCCGGGAACACTGAAGCTTTCTTT | CASIWAGNTEAFF
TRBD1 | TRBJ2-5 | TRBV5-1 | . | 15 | TGCGCCAGCAGCTTCGGGGACAGCCAGCAAGAGACCCAGTACTTC | CASSFGDSQQETQYF
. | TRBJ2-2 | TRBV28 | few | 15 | TGTGCCAGCAGTACAAATCATCTGTATACCGGGGAGCTGTTTTTT | CASSTNHLYTGELFF
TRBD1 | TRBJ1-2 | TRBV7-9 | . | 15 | TGTGCCAGCAGCCCCGGGACAGGGCGTTTGGGGGGCTACACCTTC | CASSPGTGRLGGYTF
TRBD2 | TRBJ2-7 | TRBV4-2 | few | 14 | TGTGCCAGCAGCCTGACTAGCGGGAGCTACGAGCAGTACTTC | CASSLTSGSYEQYF
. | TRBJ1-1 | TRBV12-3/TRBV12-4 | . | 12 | TGTGCCAGCATCCTCATCGGCACTGAAGCTTTCTTT | CASILIGTEAFF
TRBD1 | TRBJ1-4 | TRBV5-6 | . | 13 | TGTGCCAGCAGCTGGGGACAGGGAGAAAAACTGTTTTTT | CASSWGQGEKLFF
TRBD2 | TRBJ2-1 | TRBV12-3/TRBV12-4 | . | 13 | TGTGCCAGTCAGGAGCGGGAAAGGGATGAGCAGTTCTTC | CASQERERDEQFF
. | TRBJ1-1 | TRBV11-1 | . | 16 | TGTGCCAGCAGCCCTAAACAGGCGGGATTGAACACTGAAGCTTTCTTT | CASSPKQAGLNTEAFF
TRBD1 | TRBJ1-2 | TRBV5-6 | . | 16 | TGTGCCAGCAGCTTGGAGGTGACAGGGGATTCTCGTGGCTACACCTTC | CASSLEVTGDSRGYTF
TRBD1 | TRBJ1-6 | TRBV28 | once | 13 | TGTGCCGGACAGGCATCCTATAATTCACCCCTCCACTTT | CAGQASYNSPLHF
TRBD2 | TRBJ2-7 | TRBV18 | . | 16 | TGTGCCAGCTCACCAATCCCTCTAGCGGGAGGGGATGAGCAGTACTTC | CASSPIPLAGGDEQYF
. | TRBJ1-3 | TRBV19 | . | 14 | TGTGCCAGTAACTCGGGCAGGGTCAGCAACACCATATATTTT | CASNSGRVSNTIYF
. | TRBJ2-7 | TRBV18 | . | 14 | TGTGCCAGCTCACCACAACAGATTTCCTACGAGCAGTACTTC | CASSPQQISYEQYF
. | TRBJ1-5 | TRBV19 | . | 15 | TGTGCCAGTGGGGGGTCCCAGGGTTTCGATCAGCCCCAGCATTTT | CASGGSQGFDQPQHF
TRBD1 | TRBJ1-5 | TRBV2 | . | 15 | TGTGCCAGCAGTGCGTGGGACAGGTATGGTCAGCCCCAGCATTTT | CASSAWDRYGQPQHF
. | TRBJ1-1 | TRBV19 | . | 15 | TGTGCCAGTAGACCCCCCCTCGCTACCAACACTGAAGCTTTCTTT | CASRPPLATNTEAFF
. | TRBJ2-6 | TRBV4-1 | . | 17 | TGCGCCAGCAGCCCCCCCCCGGGAACCTCTGGGGCCAACGTCCTGACTTTC | CASSPPPGTSGANVLTF
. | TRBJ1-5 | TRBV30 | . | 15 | TGTGCCTGGCGGGGGGGCGCCCATAGCAATCAGCCCCAGCATTTT | CAWRGGAHSNQPQHF
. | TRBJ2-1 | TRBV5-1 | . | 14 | TGCGCCAGCAGCTTGGTTCCCCAGTACAATGAGCAGTTCTTC | CASSLVPQYNEQFF
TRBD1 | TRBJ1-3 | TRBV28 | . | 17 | TGTGCCAGCAGTTTACCTCGGACAGGGTGGACTGGAAACACCATATATTTT | CASSLPRTGWTGNTIYF
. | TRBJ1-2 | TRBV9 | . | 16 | TGTGCCAGCAGCGTAAGTCCCGGGAGAACCTCCTATGGCTACACCTTC | CASSVSPGRTSYGYTF
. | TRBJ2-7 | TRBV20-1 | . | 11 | TGCAGTGCTAGAGCAGGGTCAGGGCAGTACTTC | CSARAGSGQYF
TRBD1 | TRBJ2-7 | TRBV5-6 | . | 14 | TGTGCCAGCAGCTTACAGGGGGCTTCCTACGAGCAGTACTTC | CASSLQGASYEQYF
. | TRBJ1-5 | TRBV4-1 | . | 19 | TGCGCCAGCAGCCAAGAAGAGGTGCCGGGAATCATGAGCAATCAGCCCCAGCATTTT | CASSQEEVPGIMSNQPQHF
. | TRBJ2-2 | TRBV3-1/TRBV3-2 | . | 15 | TGTGCCAGCAGCCCGTGGAGGGGGCGGACCGGGGAGCTGTTTTTT | CASSPWRGRTGELFF
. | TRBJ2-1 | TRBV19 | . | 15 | TGTGCCAGTAGCCGCGTGGGCACCGGGGGTTATGAGCAGTTCTTC | CASSRVGTGGYEQFF
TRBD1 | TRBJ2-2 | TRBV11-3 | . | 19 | TGTGCCAGCAGCTCTAGCCGTTTAGGACAGGGGGGAGACACCGGGGAGCTGTTTTTT | CASSSSRLGQGGDTGELFF
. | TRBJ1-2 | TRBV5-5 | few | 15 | TGTGCCAGCAGCCCCGGGACTTCTGCTAACTATGGCTACACCTTC | CASSPGTSANYGYTF
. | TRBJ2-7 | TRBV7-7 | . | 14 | TGTGCTAGCAGCTTACGCCTAGATTCCTACGAGCAGTACTTC | CASSLRLDSYEQYF
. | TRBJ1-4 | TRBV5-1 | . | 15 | TGCGCCAGCAGCTTGGCGGGACAAGATAATGAAAAACTGTTTTTT | CASSLAGQDNEKLFF
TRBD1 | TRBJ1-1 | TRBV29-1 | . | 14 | TGCAGCGTCCTACACAGGGGCGCGAACACTGAAGCTTTCTTT | CSVLHRGANTEAFF
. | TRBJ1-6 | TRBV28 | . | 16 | TGTGCCAGCAGTCAGGCCATGACAGGTCATAATTCACCCCTCCACTTT | CASSQAMTGHNSPLHF
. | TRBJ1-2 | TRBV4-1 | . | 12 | TGCGCCAGCAGCCAAGACAGCTATGGCTACACCTTC | CASSQDSYGYTF
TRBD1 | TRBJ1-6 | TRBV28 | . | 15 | TGTGCCAGCAGTTTAAGAGGACAGGGGAATTCACCCCTCCACTTT | CASSLRGQGNSPLHF
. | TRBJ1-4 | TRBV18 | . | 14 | TGTGCCAGCTCACCGCGGGGGTGGAGTGAAAAACTGTTTTTT | CASSPRGWSEKLFF
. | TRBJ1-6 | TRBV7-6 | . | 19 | TGTGCCAGCAGCTTACTCCCCCAGGACAGACCCTCCTCTAATTCACCCCTCCACTTT | CASSLLPQDRPSSNSPLHF
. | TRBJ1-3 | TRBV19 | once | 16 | TGTGCCAGTAGTAGGGGGGGCCGCCTCTCTGGAAACACCATATATTTT | CASSRGGRLSGNTIYF
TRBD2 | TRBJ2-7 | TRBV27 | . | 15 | TGTGCCAGCAGTATCCACGGGGGGGAAAACGACGAGCAGTACTTC | CASSIHGGENDEQYF
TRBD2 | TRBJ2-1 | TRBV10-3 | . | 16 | TGTGCCATCAGTGAGAGGGCTAGCGGGGATTACAATGAGCAGTTCTTC | CAISERASGDYNEQFF
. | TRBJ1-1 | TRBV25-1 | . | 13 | TGTGCCAGCGGAGAGGTTCAGGGGATTAAAGCTTTCTTT | CASGEVQGIKAFF
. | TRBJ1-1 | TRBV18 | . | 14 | TGTGCCAGCTCACCATCGGTCGTGAACACTGAAGCTTTCTTT | CASSPSVVNTEAFF
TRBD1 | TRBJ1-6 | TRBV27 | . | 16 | TGTGCCAGCAGAGACAGGGGCCTTCGGGGTCGGTCACCCCTCCACTTT | CASRDRGLRGRSPLHF
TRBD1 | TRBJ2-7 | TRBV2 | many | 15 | TGTGCCAGCTTACTTGGACAGGGGCAATCTTACGAGCAGTACTTC | CASLLGQGQSYEQYF